This T cell receptor (beta chain) was retrieved from a study of T cell repertoires in cytomegalovirus infection. Findings and limits, study-wide: Identification of carriers of CMV plus the relevant HLA was achieved through cumulative public TCR beta family frequency.

This clonotype showed up just a few times. Its antigen is still unknown. V was shortened by 0 bases and J by 3 bases, with 15 bases between the two germline ends. Germline V gives CDR1 DFQATT, CDR2 SNEGSKA (reference sequence). The CDR3 totals 16 residues. TCRdb independently ran MiXCR on the reads; one entry per CDR3 protein. This table has about 180,000 distinct CDR3 sequences, about a sixth appearing once. The source is a human donor in good health (CMV status not recorded). Some clones in this sample may be carry-over from other donors' samples. J is TRBJ2-4 and V is TRBV20-1; maybe TRBD1 (6 bases). The sample taken for sequencing was CD8+ T cells from PBMCs. CDR3 sequence (DNA): TGCAGTGCTAGAGAAGGGTCCCGAGGGGGCAAAAACATTCAGTACTTC. Encoded protein: CSAREGSRGGKNIQYF.